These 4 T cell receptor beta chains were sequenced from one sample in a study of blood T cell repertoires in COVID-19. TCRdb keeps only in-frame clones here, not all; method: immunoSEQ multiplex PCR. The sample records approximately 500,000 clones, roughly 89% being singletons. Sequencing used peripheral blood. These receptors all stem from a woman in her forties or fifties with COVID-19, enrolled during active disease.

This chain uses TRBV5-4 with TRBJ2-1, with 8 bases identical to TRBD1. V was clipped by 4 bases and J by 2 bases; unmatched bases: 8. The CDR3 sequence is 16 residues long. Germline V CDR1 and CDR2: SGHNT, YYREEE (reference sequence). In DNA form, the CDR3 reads TGTGCCAGCAGCCTTGACAGGGGTCGGACCTACAATGAGCAGTTCTTC. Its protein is CASSLDRGRTYNEQFF.

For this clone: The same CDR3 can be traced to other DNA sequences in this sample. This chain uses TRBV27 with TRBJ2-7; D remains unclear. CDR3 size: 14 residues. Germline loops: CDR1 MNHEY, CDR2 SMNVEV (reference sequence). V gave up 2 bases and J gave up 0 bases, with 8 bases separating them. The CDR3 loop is CASSLTPGSYEQYF. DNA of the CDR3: TGTGCCAGCAGTTTAACGCCGGGCTCCTACGAGCAGTACTTC.

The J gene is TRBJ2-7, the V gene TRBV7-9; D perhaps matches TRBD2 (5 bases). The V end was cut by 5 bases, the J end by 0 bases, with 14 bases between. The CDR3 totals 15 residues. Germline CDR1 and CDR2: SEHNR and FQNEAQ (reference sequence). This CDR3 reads CASSPPDLPSYEQYF. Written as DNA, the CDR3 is TGTGCCAGCAGCCCGCCGGACTTACCCTCCTACGAGCAGTACTTC.

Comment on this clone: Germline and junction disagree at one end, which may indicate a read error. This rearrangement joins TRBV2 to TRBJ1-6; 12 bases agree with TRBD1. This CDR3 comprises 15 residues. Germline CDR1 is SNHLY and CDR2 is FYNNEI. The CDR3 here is CVSKGQGAFNSPLHF. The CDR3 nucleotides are TGTGTCAGCAAGGGACAGGGGGCTTTTAATTCACCCCTCCACTTT.